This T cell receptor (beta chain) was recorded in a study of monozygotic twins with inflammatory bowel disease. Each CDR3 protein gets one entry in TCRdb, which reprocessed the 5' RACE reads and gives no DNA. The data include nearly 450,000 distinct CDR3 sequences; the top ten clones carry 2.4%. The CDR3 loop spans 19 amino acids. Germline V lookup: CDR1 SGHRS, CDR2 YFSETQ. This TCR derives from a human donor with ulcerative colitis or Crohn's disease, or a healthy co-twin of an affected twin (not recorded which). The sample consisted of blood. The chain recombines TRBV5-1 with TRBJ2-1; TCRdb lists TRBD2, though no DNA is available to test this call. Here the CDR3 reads CASSLPPTSGGLFGNEQFF. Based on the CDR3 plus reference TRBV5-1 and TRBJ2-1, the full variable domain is KAGVTQTPRYLIKTRGQQVTLSCSPISGHRSVSWYQQTPGQGLQFLFEYFSETQRNKGNFPGRFSGRQFSNSRSEMNVSTLELGDSALYLCASSLPPTSGGLFGNEQFFGPGTRLTVL.